The source of this T cell receptor (beta chain) is a study of response to subunit inactivated influenza vaccine. Findings and limits, study-wide: Only a handful of new T cells, the authors suggested, are recruited with each seasonal influenza vaccination.

This clonotype appeared a few times. The antigen remains undetermined. TCRdb redid the calling of the RT-PCR reads with MiXCR, one entry per CDR3 protein. Of about 190,000 distinct CDR3 sequences listed, over 13% are singletons. Germline V gene sequence: CDR1 LGHNA, CDR2 YSLEER. This CDR3 is built from 17 residues. The V segment lost 0 bases and the J segment 6 bases; nucleotides outside the gene matches: 2. This clonotype was obtained from a man aged 50-60 years who received an inactivated influenza vaccine. The chain employs TRBV4-3 and TRBJ2-1, with TRBD2 identical over 16 bases. Material: CD8+ T cells sorted from PBMCs, obtained about 5 days after vaccination. The CDR3, as DNA: TGCGCCAGCAGCCAAGACGGGACTAGCGGGGGGGCCAATGAGCAGTTCTTC. It translates to CASSQDGTSGGANEQFF.